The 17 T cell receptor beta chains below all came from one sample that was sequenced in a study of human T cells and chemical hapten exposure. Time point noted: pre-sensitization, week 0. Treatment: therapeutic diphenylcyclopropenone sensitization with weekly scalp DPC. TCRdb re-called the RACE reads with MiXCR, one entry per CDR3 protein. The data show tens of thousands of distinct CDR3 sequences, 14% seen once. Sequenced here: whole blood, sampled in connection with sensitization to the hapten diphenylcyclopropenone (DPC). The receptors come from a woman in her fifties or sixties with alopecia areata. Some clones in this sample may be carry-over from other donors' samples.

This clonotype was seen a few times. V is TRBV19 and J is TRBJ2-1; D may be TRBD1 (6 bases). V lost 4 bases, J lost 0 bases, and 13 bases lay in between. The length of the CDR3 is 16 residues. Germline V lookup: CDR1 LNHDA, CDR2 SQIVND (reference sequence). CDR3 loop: CASSTPQGPSYNEQFF. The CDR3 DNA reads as TGTGCCAGTAGTACCCCCCAGGGGCCCTCCTACAATGAGCAGTTCTTC.

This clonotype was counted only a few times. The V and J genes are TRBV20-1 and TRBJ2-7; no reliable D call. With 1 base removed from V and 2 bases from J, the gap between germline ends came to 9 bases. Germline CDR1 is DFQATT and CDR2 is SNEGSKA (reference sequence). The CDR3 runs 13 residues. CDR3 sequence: CSARVARTYEQYF. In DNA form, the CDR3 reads TGCAGTGCTAGAGTGGCTAGGACCTACGAGCAGTACTTC.

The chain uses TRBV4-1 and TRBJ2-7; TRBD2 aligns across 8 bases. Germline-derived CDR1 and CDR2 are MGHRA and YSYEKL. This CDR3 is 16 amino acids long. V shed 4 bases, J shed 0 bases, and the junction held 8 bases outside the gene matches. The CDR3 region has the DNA TGCGCCAGCAGCCGGTTACTAGCGGCCAGCTCCTACGAGCAGTACTTC. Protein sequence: CASSRLLAASSYEQYF.

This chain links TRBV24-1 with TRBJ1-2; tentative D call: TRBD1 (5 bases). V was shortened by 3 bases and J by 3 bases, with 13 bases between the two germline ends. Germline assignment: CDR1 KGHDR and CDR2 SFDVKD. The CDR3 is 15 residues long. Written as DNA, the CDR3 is TGTGCCACCAGTGATGCCAGGGTCGAGGACTATGGCTACACCTTC. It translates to CATSDARVEDYGYTF.

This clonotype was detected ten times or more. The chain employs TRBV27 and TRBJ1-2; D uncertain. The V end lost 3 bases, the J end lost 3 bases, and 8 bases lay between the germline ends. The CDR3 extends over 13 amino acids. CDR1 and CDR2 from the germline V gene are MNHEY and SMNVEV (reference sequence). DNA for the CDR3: TGTGCCAGCAGTTTGGGTCCAGACTATGGCTACACCTTC. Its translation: CASSLGPDYGYTF.

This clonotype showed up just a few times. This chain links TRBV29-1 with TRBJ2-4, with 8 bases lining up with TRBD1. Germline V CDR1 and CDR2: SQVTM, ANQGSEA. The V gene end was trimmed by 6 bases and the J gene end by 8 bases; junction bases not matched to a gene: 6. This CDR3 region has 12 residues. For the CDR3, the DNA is TGCAGCGTGGGACAGGCTGCGGACATTCAGTACTTC. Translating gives CSVGQAADIQYF.

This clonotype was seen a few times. CDR3 sequence: CASSDPNTEAFF. CDR3 nucleotides: TGCGCCAGCAGTGATCCGAACACTGAAGCTTTCTTT. The J gene is TRBJ1-1, the V gene TRBV10-2; D not certain. Trimming pared 3 bases from V and 1 base from J, leaving 3 bases between. CDR3 length: 12 amino acids. CDR1 is WSHSY, CDR2 SAAADI, per germline.

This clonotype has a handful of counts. CDR3 residues: CASSAGANVLTF. The CDR3 coding sequence is TGTGCCAGCAGTGCTGGGGCCAACGTCCTGACTTTC. The V call is TRBV2, the J call TRBJ2-6; D gene ambiguous. Trimming took off 4 bases at V and 2 bases at J, with 0 bases between the two ends. From germline, CDR1 is SNHLY and CDR2 FYNNEI. CDR3 size: 12 residues.

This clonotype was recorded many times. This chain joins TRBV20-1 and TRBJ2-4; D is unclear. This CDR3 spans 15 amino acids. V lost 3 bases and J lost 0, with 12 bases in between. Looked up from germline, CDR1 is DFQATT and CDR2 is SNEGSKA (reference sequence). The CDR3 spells CSASEPALAKNIQYF. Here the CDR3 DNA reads TGCAGTGCTAGTGAACCGGCACTAGCCAAAAACATTCAGTACTTC.

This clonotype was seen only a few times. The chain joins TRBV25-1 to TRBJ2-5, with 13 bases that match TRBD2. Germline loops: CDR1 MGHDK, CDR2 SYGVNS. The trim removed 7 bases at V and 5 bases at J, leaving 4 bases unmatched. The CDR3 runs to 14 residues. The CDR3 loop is CASKLAGGPETQYF. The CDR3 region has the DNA TGTGCCAGCAAACTAGCGGGAGGGCCTGAGACCCAGTACTTC.

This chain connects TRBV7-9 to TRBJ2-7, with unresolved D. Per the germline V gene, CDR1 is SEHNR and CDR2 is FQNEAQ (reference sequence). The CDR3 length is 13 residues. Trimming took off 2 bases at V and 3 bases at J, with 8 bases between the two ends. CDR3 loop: CASSLSLDYEQYF. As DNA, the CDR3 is TGTGCCAGCAGCTTATCATTAGACTACGAGCAGTACTTC.

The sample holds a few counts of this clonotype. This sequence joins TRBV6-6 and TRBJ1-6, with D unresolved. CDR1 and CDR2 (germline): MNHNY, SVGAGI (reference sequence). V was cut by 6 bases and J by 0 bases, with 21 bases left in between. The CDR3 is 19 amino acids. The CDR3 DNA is TGTGCCAGCAGCCGCCCCTCCTCCGGGGAAAGCTCCTATAATTCACCCCTCCACTTT. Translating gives CASSRPSSGESSYNSPLHF.

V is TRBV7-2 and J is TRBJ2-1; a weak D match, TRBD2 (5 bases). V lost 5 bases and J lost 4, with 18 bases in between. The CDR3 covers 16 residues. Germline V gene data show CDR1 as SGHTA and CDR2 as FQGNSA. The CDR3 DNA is TGTGCCAGCAGCCGATCGAGGAGCGGATTATACAATGAGCAGTTCTTC. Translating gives CASSRSRSGLYNEQFF.

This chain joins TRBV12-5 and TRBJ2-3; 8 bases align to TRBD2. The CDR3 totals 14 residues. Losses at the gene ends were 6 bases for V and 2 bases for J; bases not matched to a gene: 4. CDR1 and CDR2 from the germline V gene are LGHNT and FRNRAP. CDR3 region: CASGLAGTTDTQYF. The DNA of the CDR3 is TGTGCTAGTGGATTAGCGGGAACCACAGATACGCAGTATTTT.

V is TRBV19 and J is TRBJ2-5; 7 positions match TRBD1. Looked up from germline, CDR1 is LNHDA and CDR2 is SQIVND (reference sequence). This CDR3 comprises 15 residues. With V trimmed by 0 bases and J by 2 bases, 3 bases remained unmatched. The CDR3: CASSIDMGQQETQYF. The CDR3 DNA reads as TGTGCCAGTAGTATAGACATGGGACAGCAAGAGACCCAGTACTTC.

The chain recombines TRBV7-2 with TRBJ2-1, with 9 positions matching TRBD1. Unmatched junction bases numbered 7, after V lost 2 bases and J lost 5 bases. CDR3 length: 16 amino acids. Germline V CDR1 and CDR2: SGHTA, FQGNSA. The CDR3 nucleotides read TGTGCCAGCAGCTTATCCCGGACAGGGGTCAACAATGAGCAGTTCTTC. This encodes CASSLSRTGVNNEQFF.

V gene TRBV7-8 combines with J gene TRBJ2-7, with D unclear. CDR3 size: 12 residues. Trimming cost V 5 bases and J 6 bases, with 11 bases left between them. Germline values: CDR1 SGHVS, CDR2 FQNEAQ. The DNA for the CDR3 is TGTGCCAGCAGCCGGCCCCTTTCCGAGCAGTACTTC. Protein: CASSRPLSEQYF.